These T cell receptor beta chains were read from a single sample in a study of Ad26.COV2.S vaccination and SARS-CoV-2 variants. Some clones are missing from TCRdb's copy, which holds only in-frame ones; the method was immunoSEQ multiplex PCR. In the table there are some 300,000 clones, about 82% of which are singletons. Specimen: peripheral blood, collected in a trial of Ad26.COV2.S vaccine versus placebo. The receptors shown here come from a person aged 18 to 65 who received the Ad26.COV2.S COVID-19 vaccine or a placebo. Each CDR3 is given with its conserved first and last residue. The order of the fields is D gene, J gene, V gene, clone size, CDR3 DNA, CDR3 protein. The D gene is left open where the match is weak. A row's size may be missing; if present it is once, few, many or a size class.

D: .
J: TRBJ2-1
V: TRBV6-5
size: .
DNA: TGTGCCAGCAGCCGGGGGCAGGGAAACAATGAGCAGTTCTTC
CDR3: CASSRGQGNNEQFF

D: .
J: TRBJ2-7
V: TRBV30
size: .
DNA: TGTGCCTGGAGTGTACTGGGGCACGAGCAGTACTTC
CDR3: CAWSVLGHEQYF

D: TRBD1
J: TRBJ1-2
V: TRBV7-3
size: .
DNA: TGTGCCAGCAGCCCATACAACACAGGGGCAGTCTATGGCTACACCTTC
CDR3: CASSPYNTGAVYGYTF

D: TRBD1
J: TRBJ1-1
V: TRBV19
size: .
DNA: TGTGCCAGTAGTATAACCGTTCCAGGGGGGGGTCGAAACACTGAAGCTTTCTTT
CDR3: CASSITVPGGGRNTEAFF

D: .
J: TRBJ1-1
V: TRBV4-1
size: .
DNA: TGCGCCAGCAGCCCGATGGGGGGGAACACTGAAGCTTTCTTT
CDR3: CASSPMGGNTEAFF

D: TRBD1
J: TRBJ1-2
V: TRBV27
size: many
DNA: TGTGCCAGCAGTCCAGGACAGGGTGGAGGCTATGGCTACACCTTC
CDR3: CASSPGQGGGYGYTF

D: TRBD2
J: TRBJ2-1
V: TRBV7-2
size: .
DNA: TGTGCCAGCAGCTTACTAGCGGGTGCTTACAATGAGCAGTTCTTC
CDR3: CASSLLAGAYNEQFF

D: TRBD1
J: TRBJ1-1
V: TRBV5-5
size: .
DNA: TGTGCCAGCAGCTCTCAATGGACAGGGTTGAAAGAAGCTTTCTTT
CDR3: CASSSQWTGLKEAFF

D: .
J: TRBJ1-2
V: TRBV12-5
size: once
DNA: TGTGCTAGTGGTCCACTAAACTATGGCTACACCTTC
CDR3: CASGPLNYGYTF

D: TRBD1
J: TRBJ1-2
V: TRBV19
size: once
DNA: TGTGCCAGCACCGGGACAGGGGAAGGCTACACCTTC
CDR3: CASTGTGEGYTF

D: .
J: TRBJ2-7
V: TRBV5-1
size: .
DNA: TGCGCCAGCAGCTCCGACGGGACCTCGAGCTCCTACGAGCAGTACTTC
CDR3: CASSSDGTSSSYEQYF

D: .
J: TRBJ2-4
V: TRBV20-1
size: .
DNA: TGCAGTGCTAGTGGAGGGCAGCTAGCCAAAAACATTCAGTACTTC
CDR3: CSASGGQLAKNIQYF

D: .
J: TRBJ1-1
V: TRBV11-3
size: few
DNA: TGTGCCAGCAGTCAAGAGGTTCGGGACACTGAAGCTTTCTTT
CDR3: CASSQEVRDTEAFF

D: TRBD2
J: TRBJ2-2
V: TRBV5-1
size: few
DNA: TGCGCCAGCAGCCCCAGTGGGGGGGGGAACACCGGGGAGCTGTTTTTT
CDR3: CASSPSGGGNTGELFF

D: .
J: TRBJ1-2
V: TRBV5-1
size: .
DNA: TGCGCCAGCAGCTTAGGACGCACCACTAACTATGGCTACACCTTC
CDR3: CASSLGRTTNYGYTF

D: .
J: TRBJ1-1
V: TRBV5-1
size: .
DNA: TGCGCCAGCAGCTTGGAAGGGATGAACACTGAAGCTTTCTTT
CDR3: CASSLEGMNTEAFF

D: .
J: TRBJ2-2
V: TRBV7-9
size: .
DNA: TGTGCCAGCAGCTTACGATCGGCTAACACCGGGGAGCTGTTTTTT
CDR3: CASSLRSANTGELFF

D: TRBD2
J: TRBJ2-3
V: TRBV5-4
size: once
DNA: TGTGCCAGCAGCTTGGGAGGGACTAGCGGGGGGCCACCAGATACGCAGTATTTT
CDR3: CASSLGGTSGGPPDTQYF

D: .
J: TRBJ2-3
V: TRBV29-1
size: .
DNA: TGCAGCGTTGTAACCACAGATACGCAGTATTTT
CDR3: CSVVTTDTQYF

D: TRBD2
J: TRBJ2-3
V: TRBV15
size: .
DNA: TGTGCCACCAGCCGGGATTTCGCCGGGACTAGTAAGGATTTT
CDR3: CATSRDFAGTSKDF

D: .
J: TRBJ2-7
V: TRBV18
size: .
DNA: TGTGCCAGCTCACCTTATATCGACAGTAGGGACGAGCAGTACTTC
CDR3: CASSPYIDSRDEQYF

D: .
J: TRBJ2-1
V: TRBV5-1
size: few
DNA: TGCGCCAGCACCTACGATTACAATGAGCAGTTCTTC
CDR3: CASTYDYNEQFF

D: .
J: TRBJ1-5
V: TRBV15
size: .
DNA: TGTGCCACCAGCTGGGGGATCAATCAGCCCCAGCATTTT
CDR3: CATSWGINQPQHF

D: .
J: TRBJ2-7
V: TRBV4-1
size: .
DNA: TGCGCCAGCAGCCAGGATTGGGACCGCCGAGTCGAGCAGTACTTC
CDR3: CASSQDWDRRVEQYF

D: .
J: TRBJ2-2
V: TRBV28
size: .
DNA: TGTGCCAGCAGTTTAGAGGGCAGGAGGTTCGGGGAGCTGTTTTTT
CDR3: CASSLEGRRFGELFF

D: .
J: TRBJ2-7
V: TRBV6-2/TRBV6-3
size: .
DNA: TGTGCCAGCCGCCGGGGGGCCGGGGAGCAGTACTTC
CDR3: CASRRGAGEQYF